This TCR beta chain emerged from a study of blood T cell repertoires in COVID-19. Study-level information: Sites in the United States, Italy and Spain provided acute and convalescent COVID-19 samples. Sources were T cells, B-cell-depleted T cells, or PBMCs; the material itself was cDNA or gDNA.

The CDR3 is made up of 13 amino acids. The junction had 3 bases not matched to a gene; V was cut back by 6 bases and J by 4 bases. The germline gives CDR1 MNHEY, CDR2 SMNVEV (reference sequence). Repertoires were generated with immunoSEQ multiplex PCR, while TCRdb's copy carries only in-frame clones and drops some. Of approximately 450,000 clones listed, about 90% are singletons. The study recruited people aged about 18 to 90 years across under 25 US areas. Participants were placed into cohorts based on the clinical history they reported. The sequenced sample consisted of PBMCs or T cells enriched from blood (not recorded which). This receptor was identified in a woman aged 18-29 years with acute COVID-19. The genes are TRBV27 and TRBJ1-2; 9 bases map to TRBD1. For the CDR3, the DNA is TGTGCCAGCAGCCAGGACAGGGGCTATGGCTACACCTTC. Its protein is CASSQDRGYGYTF.